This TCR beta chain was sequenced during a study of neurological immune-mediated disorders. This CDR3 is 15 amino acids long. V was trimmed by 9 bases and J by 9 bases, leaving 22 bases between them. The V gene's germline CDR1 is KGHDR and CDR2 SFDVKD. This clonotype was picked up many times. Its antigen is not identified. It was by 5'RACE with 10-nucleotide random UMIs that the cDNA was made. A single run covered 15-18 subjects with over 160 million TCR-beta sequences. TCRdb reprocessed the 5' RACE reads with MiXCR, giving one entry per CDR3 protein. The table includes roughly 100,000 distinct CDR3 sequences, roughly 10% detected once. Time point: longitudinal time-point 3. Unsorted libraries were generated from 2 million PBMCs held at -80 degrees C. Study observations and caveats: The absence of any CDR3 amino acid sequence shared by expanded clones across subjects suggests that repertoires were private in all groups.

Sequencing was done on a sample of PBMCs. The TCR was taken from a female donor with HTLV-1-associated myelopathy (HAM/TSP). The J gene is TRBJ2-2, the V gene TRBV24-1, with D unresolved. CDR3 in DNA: TGTGCCACCCAAGACCCATCCGCTTCAGCCAGGGAGCTGTTTTTT. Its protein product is CATQDPSASARELFF.